Following are 14 T cell receptor beta chains from one sample sequenced in a study of T cell changes during pregnancy in multiple sclerosis. Repertoires were generated with immunoSEQ multiplex PCR, while TCRdb's copy carries only in-frame clones and drops some. The table records some 60,000 clones, roughly 90% of them present only once. This material consisted of peripheral blood, taken in the first trimester of pregnancy. These receptors were taken from a female donor in good health, enrolled as a control in a pregnancy study.

This clone was detected once. The V and J genes are TRBV7-2 and TRBJ2-2, with no clear D. V was clipped by 5 bases and J by 1 base, with 11 bases between them. The CDR3 length is 15 residues. Germline V gene lookup returns CDR1 SGHTA and CDR2 FQGNSA. The CDR3 spells CASSPIERNTGELFF. The CDR3, as DNA: TGTGCCAGCAGCCCCATTGAGCGGAACACCGGGGAGCTGTTTTTT.

This chain joins TRBV27 and TRBJ1-5; 9 nucleotides align to TRBD1. The CDR3 loop spans 17 amino acids. J lost 6 bases, V lost 3 bases, and 12 bases had no gene match. Germline lookup yields CDR1 MNHEY and CDR2 SMNVEV (reference sequence). This chain's CDR3 is CASSFGPTGGPGQPQHF. The CDR3 bases are TGTGCCAGCAGTTTTGGCCCTACAGGGGGCCCGGGTCAGCCCCAGCATTTT.

V gene TRBV10-3 combines with J gene TRBJ1-2, with D unclear. V was clipped by 0 bases and J by 6 bases, with 11 bases between them. Germline V gives CDR1 ENHRY, CDR2 SYGVKD. CDR3 length equals 14 residues. The CDR3 DNA reads as TGTGCCATCAGTGAGTCGATGGCGGGGAATGGCTACACCTTC. This codes for CAISESMAGNGYTF.

The V and J genes are TRBV5-6 and TRBJ1-2; TRBD1 aligns across 11 bases. The V gene's germline CDR1 is SGHDT and CDR2 YYEEEE. V lost 4 bases and J lost 4; bases outside the gene matches: 9. The CDR3 is 16 amino acids. Here the CDR3 DNA reads TGTGCCAGCAGCCCCGGGACAGGGGGACAATTCTATGGCTACACCTTC. Translated, it gives CASSPGTGGQFYGYTF.

This sequence joins TRBV7-2 and TRBJ2-5; 7 nucleotides line up with TRBD1. J was trimmed by 6 bases and V by 4 bases; bases with no gene match: 11. The germline gives CDR1 SGHTA, CDR2 FQGNSA. The CDR3 consists of 15 residues. The CDR3 region has the DNA TGTGCCAGCAGCTCCCCCGGGACAGCCTATAAGACCCAGTACTTC. As protein: CASSSPGTAYKTQYF.

CDR3 nucleotides: TGTGCCAGCAGCTTAGCCCCCTTACAGGGCTTGAACACTGAAGCTTTCTTT. Its translation: CASSLAPLQGLNTEAFF. V is TRBV7-9 and J is TRBJ1-1; the D gene is possibly TRBD1 (6 bases). V was pared by 0 bases and J by 0 bases, with 14 bases between. The germline V gene encodes CDR1 SEHNR and CDR2 FQNEAQ (reference sequence). This CDR3 is 17 amino acids long.

The rearrangement uses TRBV7-9 and TRBJ1-6; 7 bases align to TRBD1. The CDR3 consists of 17 residues. Germline CDR1 and CDR2: SEHNR and FQNEAQ (reference sequence). The trim removed 5 bases at V and 7 bases at J, leaving 14 bases unmatched. Here the CDR3 reads CASSPTTSGTANSPLHF. The CDR3 coding sequence is TGTGCCAGCAGCCCAACAACCTCCGGGACAGCAAATTCACCCCTCCACTTT.

The CDR3 spells CASTLGDTEAFF. CDR3 DNA: TGTGCCAGCACCCTAGGGGACACTGAAGCTTTCTTT. The rearrangement joins TRBV6-6 to TRBJ1-1; tentative D call: TRBD1 (5 bases). Trimming took off 7 bases at V and 3 bases at J, with 9 bases between the two ends. CDR1 and CDR2 from the germline V gene are MNHNY and SVGAGI (reference sequence). This CDR3 comprises 12 residues.

The rearrangement joins TRBV7-6 to TRBJ2-5; D is possibly TRBD2 (6 bases). CDR1 is SGHVS and CDR2 is FNYEAQ in the germline V gene. V dropped 5 bases and J dropped 4 bases, with 17 bases sitting between them. CDR3 length equals 15 residues. The CDR3 region has the DNA TGTGCCAGCAGCCGAAGCGGAGGGAAGGGAGAGACCCAGTACTTC. It codes for CASSRSGGKGETQYF. Together with reference TRBV7-6 and TRBJ2-5, the CDR3 gives the full variable domain: GAGVSQSPRYKVTKRGQDVALRCDPISGHVSLYWYRQALGQGPEFLTYFNYEAQQDKSGLPNDRFSAERPEGSISTLTIQRTEQRDSAMYRCASSRSGGKGETQYFGPGTRLLVL.

This clone has a single count. CDR3: CASSLIPLAGGQTDTQYF. For the CDR3, the DNA is TGTGCCAGCAGCCTTATTCCCCTAGCGGGAGGGCAGACAGATACGCAGTATTTT. The chain couples TRBV5-4 to TRBJ2-3; TRBD2 agrees at 12 bases. V lost 4 bases to trimming and J lost 3 bases; unmatched junction nucleotides: 12. CDR1 is SGHNT, CDR2 YYREEE, per germline (reference sequence). CDR3 length equals 18 residues.

V gene TRBV7-2 combines with J gene TRBJ2-2; 10 bases agree with TRBD2. The V segment lost 4 bases and the J segment 2 bases; nucleotides outside the gene matches: 4. Germline assignment: CDR1 SGHTA and CDR2 FQGNSA. The CDR3 length is 16 residues. As DNA, the CDR3 is TGTGCCAGCAGCTCTAGACTAGCGGGTAACACCGGGGAGCTGTTTTTT. Its protein is CASSSRLAGNTGELFF.

CDR3 protein: CASSYSPSGPSPLHF. CDR3 coding DNA: TGTGCCAGCAGTTACTCCCCCAGCGGGCCTTCACCCCTCCACTTT. The gene calls are TRBV6-5 and TRBJ1-6; D ambiguous. The length of the CDR3 is 15 residues. With 0 bases removed from V and 9 bases from J, the gap between germline ends came to 12 bases. CDR1 MNHEY and CDR2 SVGAGI come from the germline V gene.

V usage is TRBV19 and J usage is TRBJ2-3, with D perhaps matching TRBD2 (7 bases). This CDR3 is 14 amino acids long. Trimming stripped 7 bases from V and 8 bases from J, with 19 bases between. Germline V gene sequence: CDR1 LNHDA, CDR2 SQIVND (reference sequence). Written as DNA, the CDR3 is TGTGCCAGTACCGTAGGGGGGGCGCAGGGTACGCAGTATTTT. Translation gives CASTVGGAQGTQYF.

This sequence joins TRBV19 and TRBJ2-7; the match to TRBD2 covers 8 bases. Germline assignment: CDR1 LNHDA and CDR2 SQIVND (reference sequence). V dropped 9 bases and J dropped 3; count of bases not matched to a gene: 4. This CDR3 is 12 amino acids long. The CDR3 spells CASAGGSYEQYF. CDR3 DNA sequence: TGTGCCAGCGCGGGGGGCAGCTACGAGCAGTACTTC. Full variable domain (remainder filled in from reference TRBV19 and TRBJ2-7): DGGITQSPKYLFRKEGQNVTLSCEQNLNHDAMYWYRQDPGQGLRLIYYSQIVNDFQKGDIAEGYSVSREKKESFPLTVTSAQKNPTAFYLCASAGGSYEQYFGPGTRLTVT.